The 28 T cell receptor beta chains below were found in one sample sequenced in a study of a mutant IDH1 vaccine in newly diagnosed glioma. Specified time point: week 35, safety follow-up. The vaccine gave 300 ug of a 20-mer mutant IDH1 peptide subcutaneously per dose. Sequencing used immunoSEQ multiplex PCR; TCRdb keeps in-frame clones, though not all of them. The sample lists roughly 38,000 clones; roughly nine tenths were seen once. The antigens for these receptors are not known. This specimen consisted of PBMCs, obtained from a glioma patient whose treatment included an IDH1 peptide vaccine. The receptors here all came from a man in his forties with glioma.

This rearrangement joins TRBV19 to TRBJ1-1; perhaps TRBD1 as D (6 bases). This CDR3 has 14 residues. V dropped 10 bases and J dropped 0 bases, with 15 bases sitting between them. Germline assignment: CDR1 LNHDA and CDR2 SQIVND (reference sequence). CDR3 amino acids: CATTRDTMNTEAFF. As DNA, the CDR3 is TGTGCCACAACGCGGGACACGATGAACACTGAAGCTTTCTTT.

CDR3 region: CASSIQGADNSPLHF. The CDR3 DNA is TGCGCCAGCAGCATACAGGGGGCGGATAATTCACCCCTCCACTTT. V usage is TRBV5-1 and J usage is TRBJ1-6, with TRBD1 identical over 9 bases. V was clipped by 4 bases and J by 5 bases; unmatched bases: 4. CDR3 length: 15 amino acids. Germline V gene lookup returns CDR1 SGHRS and CDR2 YFSETQ.

V gene TRBV28 combines with J gene TRBJ2-1; 10 positions match TRBD2. Germline V lookup: CDR1 MDHEN, CDR2 SYDVKM. This CDR3 comprises 18 residues. Germline trimming cut 4 bases from V and 2 bases from J; bases unmatched to any gene: 11. CDR3 protein: CASSSTGKLAGAYNEQFF. The CDR3 nucleotides are TGTGCCAGCAGTTCAACAGGGAAGCTAGCGGGAGCCTACAATGAGCAGTTCTTC. Together with reference TRBV28 and TRBJ2-1, the CDR3 gives the full variable domain: DVKVTQSSRYLVKRTGEKVFLECVQDMDHENMFWYRQDPGLGLRLIYFSYDVKMKEKGDIPEGYSVSREKKERFSLILESASTNQTSMYLCASSSTGKLAGAYNEQFFGPGTRLTVL.

In nucleotides, the CDR3 is TGTGCCAGCAGTGGGGGAACTAGCGGGAGGGCCACAGATACGCAGTATTTT. It is translated as CASSGGTSGRATDTQYF. The V gene is TRBV25-1, the J gene TRBJ2-3; TRBD2 agrees at 13 bases. The CDR3 extends over 17 amino acids. Unmatched junction bases numbered 6, after V lost 4 bases and J lost 2 bases. From germline, CDR1 is MGHDK and CDR2 SYGVNS. The variable domain in full, with the rest retrieved from reference TRBV25-1 and TRBJ2-3, is EADIYQTPRYLVIGTGKKITLECSQTMGHDKMYWYQQDPGMELHLIHYSYGVNSTEKGDLSSESTVSRIRTEHFPLTLESARPSHTSQYLCASSGGTSGRATDTQYFGPGTRLTVL.

CDR3 coding DNA: TGCGCCAGCAGTGAGGGCTACAATGAGCAGTTCTTC. This gives the protein CASSEGYNEQFF. The chain recombines TRBV10-2 with TRBJ2-1, with unresolved D. The CDR3 is 12 amino acids. The germline V gene has CDR1 WSHSY and CDR2 SAAADI. V dropped 2 bases and J dropped 3 bases, with 2 bases sitting between them.

This clone has just one count. CDR3 nucleotides: TGTGCCAGCAACACACAGGGTCTCGGGAGCAATCAGCCCCAGCATTTT. It translates to CASNTQGLGSNQPQHF. The chain employs TRBV2 and TRBJ1-5, with D maybe TRBD1 (6 bases). The ends were cut back, 7 bases at V and 1 base at J, with 17 bases in the middle. The length of the CDR3 is 16 residues. Germline assignment: CDR1 SNHLY and CDR2 FYNNEI.

J is TRBJ2-2 and V is TRBV5-1; TRBD2 might be the D (5 bases). The CDR3 has 15 amino acids. The V end was cut by 4 bases, the J end by 5 bases, with 15 bases between. Germline CDR1 SGHRS, CDR2 YFSETQ. CDR3 amino acids: CASSAGGVLTGELFF. For the CDR3, the DNA is TGCGCCAGCAGCGCGGGTGGGGTCCTAACCGGGGAGCTGTTTTTT.

V and J are TRBV5-6 and TRBJ2-5, with 7 positions matching TRBD1. The germline CDR1 and CDR2 sequences are SGHDT and YYEEEE. This CDR3 contains 14 residues. The trim removed 2 bases at V and 2 bases at J, leaving 3 bases unmatched. The CDR3 region is CASSFTGAQETQYF. CDR3 bases: TGTGCCAGCAGCTTTACAGGGGCGCAAGAGACCCAGTACTTC.

This clone appeared once. The chain recombines TRBV7-2 with TRBJ1-3; no definite D call. Germline V gene sequence: CDR1 SGHTA, CDR2 FQGNSA. The CDR3 is made up of 13 amino acids. V was trimmed by 3 bases and J by 4 bases, leaving 7 bases between them. This CDR3 is CASSFGAGNTIYF. The CDR3 DNA reads as TGTGCCAGCAGCTTTGGCGCGGGAAACACCATATATTTT.

The chain employs TRBV5-5 and TRBJ2-1, with 9 bases matching TRBD2. After removal of 1 base from V and 4 bases from J, the junction contained 3 bases not matched to a gene. Looked up from germline, CDR1 is SGHKS and CDR2 is YYEKEE (reference sequence). The CDR3 is 15 residues long. The CDR3 loop is CASSLRLAGYNEQFF. The CDR3 coding sequence is TGTGCCAGCAGCTTGCGCCTAGCGGGGTACAATGAGCAGTTCTTC. Looking up the rest from reference TRBV5-5 and TRBJ2-1 gives the full variable domain: DAGVTQSPTHLIKTRGQQVTLRCSPISGHKSVSWYQQVLGQGPQFIFQYYEKEERGRGNFPDRFSARQFPNYSSELNVNALLLGDSALYLCASSLRLAGYNEQFFGPGTRLTVL.

This clone was seen a single time. The chain employs TRBV6-5 and TRBJ2-7; 7 bases agree with TRBD1. Germline-derived CDR1 and CDR2 are MNHEY and SVGAGI. After removal of 5 bases from V and 0 bases from J, the junction contained 7 bases not matched to a gene. This CDR3 contains 15 residues. In DNA, the CDR3 is TGTGCCAGCAGTCCGGACAGGCTGAGCTCCTACGAGCAGTACGTC. It encodes CASSPDRLSSYEQYV.

The genes are TRBV7-8 and TRBJ2-3; 10 nucleotides line up with TRBD2. Germline V gene sequence: CDR1 SGHVS, CDR2 FQNEAQ. J gave up 4 bases and V 1 base, and 11 bases lay outside the gene matches. This CDR3 comprises 18 residues. CDR3 in amino acids: CASSLVRSGLAAPDTQYF. The DNA for the CDR3 is TGTGCCAGCAGCTTAGTACGGAGCGGACTAGCGGCCCCAGATACGCAGTATTTT.

This rearrangement joins TRBV7-2 to TRBJ1-3; tentatively, D is TRBD1 (6 bases). This CDR3 is built from 14 residues. Germline assignment: CDR1 SGHTA and CDR2 FQGNSA. V was cut by 4 bases and J by 2 bases, with 9 bases left in between. The CDR3, as DNA: TGTGCCAGCAGCTGGGGGGCTACTGGAAACACCATATATTTT. This sequence encodes CASSWGATGNTIYF. The variable domain in full, completed from reference TRBV7-2 and TRBJ1-3, reads GAGVSQSPSNKVTEKGKDVELRCDPISGHTALYWYRQSLGQGLEFLIYFQGNSAPDKSGLPSDRFSAERTGGSVSTLTIQRTQQEDSAVYLCASSWGATGNTIYFGEGSWLTVV.

This clone occurred a few times. This chain joins TRBV18 and TRBJ1-1; D perhaps matches TRBD1 (6 bases). The V gene's germline CDR1 is KGHSH and CDR2 LQKENI. Between the trimmed V and J ends, which lost 3 bases and 0 bases, there was a span of 20 bases. The CDR3 spans 18 residues. The CDR3 nucleotides read TGTGCCAGCTCACCGTACCAATCTACAGGGTCCCTGAACACTGAAGCTTTCTTT. Translation: CASSPYQSTGSLNTEAFF. Filled out from reference TRBV18 and TRBJ1-1, the complete variable domain reads NAGVMQNPRHLVRRRGQEARLRCSPMKGHSHVYWYRQLPEEGLKFMVYLQKENIIDESGMPKERFSAEFPKEGPSILRIQQVVRGDSAAYFCASSPYQSTGSLNTEAFFGQGTRLTVV.

This clone has only one observation. This chain connects TRBV4-1 to TRBJ1-1; maybe TRBD1 (6 bases). The germline V and J ends were trimmed by 3 bases and 2 bases, with 16 bases remaining between them. CDR1 MGHRA and CDR2 YSYEKL come from the germline V gene. The CDR3 consists of 16 residues. The CDR3 here is CASSQPQGTSNTEAFF. The CDR3 DNA follows: TGCGCCAGCAGCCAGCCCCAGGGGACATCAAACACTGAAGCTTTCTTT.

The chain employs TRBV7-2 and TRBJ2-3; TRBD2 agrees at 13 bases. The V gene's germline CDR1 is SGHTA and CDR2 FQGNSA. V was clipped by 5 bases and J by 4 bases; unmatched bases: 6. The CDR3 has 16 amino acids. The CDR3 spells CASSRRTSGGSDTQYF. For the CDR3, the DNA is TGTGCCAGCAGCCGGAGGACTAGCGGGGGTTCAGATACGCAGTATTTT.

The chain combines TRBV5-1 with TRBJ2-7, with D perhaps matching TRBD2 (6 bases). V was shortened by 4 bases and J by 0 bases, with 14 bases between the two germline ends. Germline V CDR1 and CDR2: SGHRS, YFSETQ. This CDR3 region has 15 residues. Here the CDR3 reads CASSPIGGISYEQYF. The CDR3, as DNA: TGCGCCAGCAGCCCCATCGGGGGTATCTCCTACGAGCAGTACTTC.

V gene TRBV18 combines with J gene TRBJ2-5; D may match TRBD1 or TRBD2 (5 bases each). Trimming removed 6 bases at V and 1 base at J, with 12 bases between. The CDR3 is made up of 14 amino acids. Germline CDR1 is KGHSH and CDR2 is LQKENI. CDR3: CASSLEGFQETQYF. CDR3 sequence (DNA): TGTGCCAGCTCCCTTGAGGGGTTCCAAGAGACCCAGTACTTC.

The chain joins TRBV5-4 to TRBJ2-6; possible D gene TRBD2, 6 bases. This CDR3 is 18 amino acids long. Germline V lookup: CDR1 SGHNT, CDR2 YYREEE (reference sequence). V lost 0 bases and J lost 0, with 13 bases in between. For the CDR3, the DNA is TGTGCCAGCAGCTTGGTGGGGGGTTATGGCTCTGGGGCCAACGTCCTGACTTTC. Translating it yields CASSLVGGYGSGANVLTF.

V is TRBV7-9 and J is TRBJ2-3; no definite D call. The CDR3 runs 12 residues. Trimming removed 5 bases at V and 6 bases at J, with 9 bases between. Germline-derived CDR1 and CDR2 are SEHNR and FQNEAQ (reference sequence). The CDR3 DNA is TGTGCCAGCAGCCCCAACCTGGATACGCAGTATTTT. This sequence encodes CASSPNLDTQYF.

The chain uses TRBV7-9 and TRBJ2-1; 8 nucleotides align to TRBD1. The CDR3 totals 15 residues. The junction had 5 bases not matched to a gene; V was cut back by 5 bases and J by 2 bases. CDR1 and CDR2 from the germline V gene are SEHNR and FQNEAQ (reference sequence). DNA of the CDR3: TGTGCCAGCAGCGCCGGGACAGGCCCCTACAATGAGCAGTTCTTC. This encodes CASSAGTGPYNEQFF.

V usage is TRBV18 and J usage is TRBJ2-7; the match to TRBD2 covers 7 bases. Germline-derived CDR1 and CDR2 are KGHSH and LQKENI. The CDR3 is 16 amino acids. V trimming: 2 bases; J trimming: 0 bases; junction bases outside the gene matches: 7. This chain's CDR3 is CASSPAGLRHSYEQYF. CDR3 bases: TGTGCCAGCTCACCAGCGGGACTACGTCACTCCTACGAGCAGTACTTC.

This chain uses TRBV6-5 with TRBJ1-6, with unresolved D. CDR3 length equals 12 residues. From germline, CDR1 is MNHEY and CDR2 SVGAGI. Trimming stripped 6 bases from V and 14 bases from J, with 14 bases between. The CDR3 is CASSLNFSSLHF. The CDR3 DNA reads TGTGCCAGCAGCTTGAACTTTTCGTCCCTCCACTTT.

This chain links TRBV11-2 with TRBJ2-2; 9 nucleotides line up with TRBD1. V lost 7 bases to trimming and J lost 6 bases; unmatched junction nucleotides: 6. CDR3 length: 14 residues. Germline CDR1 reads SGHAT; CDR2 reads FQNNGV. Here the CDR3 reads CASTYRQGAGELFF. Here the CDR3 DNA reads TGTGCCAGCACCTACCGACAGGGGGCCGGGGAGCTGTTTTTT.

V gene TRBV5-1 combines with J gene TRBJ2-3; D might be TRBD1 or TRBD2, each matching 5 bases. Trimming took 3 bases from V and 2 from J, leaving 10 bases between them. Germline V CDR1 and CDR2: SGHRS, YFSETQ. CDR3 length: 14 amino acids. The CDR3 DNA is TGCGCCAGCAGCTGGGGGAGTCACACAGATACGCAGTATTTT. Translation gives CASSWGSHTDTQYF.

The genes are TRBV9 and TRBJ2-7; D might be TRBD1 or TRBD2, each matching 5 bases. Trimming pared 0 bases from V and 7 bases from J, leaving 11 bases between. Germline assignment: CDR1 SGDLS and CDR2 YYNGEE. The CDR3 sequence is 13 residues long. The CDR3 coding sequence is TGTGCCAGCAGCGTAGGGGGGACGGGAGAGCAGTACTTC. This codes for CASSVGGTGEQYF. The variable domain in full, with the rest retrieved from reference TRBV9 and TRBJ2-7, is DSGVTQTPKHLITATGQRVTLRCSPRSGDLSVYWYQQSLDQGLQFLIQYYNGEERAKGNILERFSAQQFPDLHSELNLSSLELGDSALYFCASSVGGTGEQYFGPGTRLTVT.

V usage is TRBV5-1 and J usage is TRBJ2-5, with a tentative D call TRBD2 (6 bases). CDR3 length: 13 amino acids. The V gene's germline CDR1 is SGHRS and CDR2 YFSETQ. V gave up 4 bases and J gave up 3 bases, with 10 bases separating them. The CDR3 spells CASSRSGEETQYF. CDR3 DNA sequence: TGCGCCAGCAGCAGGTCGGGAGAAGAGACCCAGTACTTC.

The chain carries TRBV19 and TRBJ1-1; D is perhaps TRBD1 (5 bases). The CDR3 consists of 14 residues. Trimming stripped 2 bases from V and 5 bases from J, with 12 bases between. Germline CDR1 reads LNHDA; CDR2 reads SQIVND (reference sequence). DNA for the CDR3: TGTGCCAGTAGTATACCAGGGTATGCGACTGAAGCTTTCTTT. Protein: CASSIPGYATEAFF.